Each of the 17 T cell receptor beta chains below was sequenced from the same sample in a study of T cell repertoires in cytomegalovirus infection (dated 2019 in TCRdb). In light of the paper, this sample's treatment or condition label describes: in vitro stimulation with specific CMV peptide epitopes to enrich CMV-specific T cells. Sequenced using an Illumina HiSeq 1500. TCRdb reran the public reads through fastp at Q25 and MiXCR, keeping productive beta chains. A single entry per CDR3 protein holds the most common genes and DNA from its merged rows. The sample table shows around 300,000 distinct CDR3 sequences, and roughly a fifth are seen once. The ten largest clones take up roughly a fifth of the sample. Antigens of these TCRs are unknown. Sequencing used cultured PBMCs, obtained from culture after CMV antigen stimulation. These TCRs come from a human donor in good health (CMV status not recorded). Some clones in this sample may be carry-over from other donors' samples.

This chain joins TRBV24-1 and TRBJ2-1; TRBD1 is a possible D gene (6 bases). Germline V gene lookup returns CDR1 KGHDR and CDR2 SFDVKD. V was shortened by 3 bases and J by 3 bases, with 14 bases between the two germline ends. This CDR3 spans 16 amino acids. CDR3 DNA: TGTGCCACCAGTGATCCGGGGACAAACCACTACAATGAGCAGTTCTTC. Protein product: CATSDPGTNHYNEQFF.

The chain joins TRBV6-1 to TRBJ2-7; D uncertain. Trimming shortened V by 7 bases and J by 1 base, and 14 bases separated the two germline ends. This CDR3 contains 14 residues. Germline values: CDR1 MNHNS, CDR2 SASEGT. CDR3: CASTQGRISYEQYV. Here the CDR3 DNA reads TGTGCCAGCACCCAAGGAAGGATATCCTACGAGCAGTACGTC.

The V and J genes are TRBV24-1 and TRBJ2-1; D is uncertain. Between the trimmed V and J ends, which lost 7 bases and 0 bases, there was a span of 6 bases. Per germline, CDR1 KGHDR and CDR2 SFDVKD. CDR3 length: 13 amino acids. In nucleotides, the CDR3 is TGTGCCACCAGCTGGGGCTCCTACAATGAGCAGTTCTTC. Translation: CATSWGSYNEQFF.

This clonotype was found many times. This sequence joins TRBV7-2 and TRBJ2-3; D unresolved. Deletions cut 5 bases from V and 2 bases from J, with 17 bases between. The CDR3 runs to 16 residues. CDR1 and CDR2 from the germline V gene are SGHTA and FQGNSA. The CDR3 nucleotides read TGTGCCAGCAGCGCCGGCTTTGGAGCGCACACAGATACGCAGTATTTT. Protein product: CASSAGFGAHTDTQYF.

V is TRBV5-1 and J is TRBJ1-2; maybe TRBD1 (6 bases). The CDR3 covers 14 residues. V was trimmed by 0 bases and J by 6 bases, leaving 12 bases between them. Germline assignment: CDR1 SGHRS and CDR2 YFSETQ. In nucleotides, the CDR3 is TGCGCCAGCAGCTTGGAATTGGCAGGGGATGGCTACACCTTC. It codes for CASSLELAGDGYTF.

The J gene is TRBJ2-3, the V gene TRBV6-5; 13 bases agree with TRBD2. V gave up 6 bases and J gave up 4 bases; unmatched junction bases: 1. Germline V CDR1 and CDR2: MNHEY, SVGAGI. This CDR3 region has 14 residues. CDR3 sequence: CASRTSGRSDTQYF. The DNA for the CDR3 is TGTGCCAGCAGGACTAGCGGGAGGTCAGATACGCAGTATTTT.

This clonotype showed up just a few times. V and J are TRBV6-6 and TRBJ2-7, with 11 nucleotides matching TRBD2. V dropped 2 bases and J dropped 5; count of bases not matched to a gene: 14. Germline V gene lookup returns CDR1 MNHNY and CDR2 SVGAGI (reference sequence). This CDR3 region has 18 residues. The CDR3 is CASSYKAFGLAGPDEQYV. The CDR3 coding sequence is TGTGCCAGCAGTTACAAGGCCTTCGGACTAGCGGGCCCCGACGAGCAGTACGTC.

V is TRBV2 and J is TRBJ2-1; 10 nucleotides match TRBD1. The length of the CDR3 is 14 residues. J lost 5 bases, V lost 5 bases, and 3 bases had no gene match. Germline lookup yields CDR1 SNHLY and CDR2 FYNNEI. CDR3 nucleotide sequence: TGTGCCAGCAGTCGGGACAGGGGCCACAATGAGCAGTTCTTC. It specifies CASSRDRGHNEQFF.

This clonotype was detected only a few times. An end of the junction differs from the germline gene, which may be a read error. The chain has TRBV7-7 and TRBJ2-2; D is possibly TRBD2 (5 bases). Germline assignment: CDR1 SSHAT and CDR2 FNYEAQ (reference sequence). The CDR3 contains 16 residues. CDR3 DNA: TGTGCTAGCAGCTTAGTAGCGTCCTTAAACACCGGGGAGCTGTTTTTT. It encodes CASSLVASLNTGELFF.

CDR3 protein: CASASLGQGSSGANVLTF. CDR3 nucleotides: TGTGCTAGTGCCTCTTTGGGACAGGGATCGTCGGGGGCCAACGTCCTGACTTTC. J is TRBJ2-6 and V is TRBV12-5; 9 bases line up with TRBD1. The V segment lost 7 bases and the J segment 4 bases; nucleotides outside the gene matches: 14. Germline CDR1 LGHNT, CDR2 FRNRAP. The CDR3 is made up of 18 amino acids. Variable domain in full (rest from reference TRBV12-5 and TRBJ2-6): DARVTQTPRHKVTEMGQEVTMRCQPILGHNTVFWYRQTMMQGLELLAYFRNRAPLDDSGMPKDRFSAEMPDATLATLKIQPSEPRDSAVYFCASASLGQGSSGANVLTFGAGSRLTVL.

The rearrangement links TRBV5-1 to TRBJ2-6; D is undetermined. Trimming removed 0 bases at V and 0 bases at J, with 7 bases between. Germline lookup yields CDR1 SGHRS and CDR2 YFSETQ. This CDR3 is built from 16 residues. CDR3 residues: CASSLGADSGANVLTF. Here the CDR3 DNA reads TGCGCCAGCAGCTTGGGGGCGGACTCTGGGGCCAACGTCCTGACTTTC.

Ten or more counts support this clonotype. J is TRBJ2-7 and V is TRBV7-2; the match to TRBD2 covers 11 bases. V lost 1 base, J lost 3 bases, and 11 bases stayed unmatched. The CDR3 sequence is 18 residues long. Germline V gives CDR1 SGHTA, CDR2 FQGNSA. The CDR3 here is CASSLDGVLAGAYYEQYF. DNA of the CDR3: TGTGCCAGCAGCTTAGACGGCGTACTAGCGGGGGCGTACTACGAGCAGTACTTC.

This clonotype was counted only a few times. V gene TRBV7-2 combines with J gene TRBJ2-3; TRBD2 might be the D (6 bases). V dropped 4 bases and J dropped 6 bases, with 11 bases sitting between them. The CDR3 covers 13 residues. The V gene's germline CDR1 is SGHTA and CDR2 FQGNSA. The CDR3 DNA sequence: TGTGCCAGCAGCTCGTCGGGGGACGATACGCAGTATTTT. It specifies CASSSSGDDTQYF.

The CDR3 DNA sequence: TGTGCCACCAGCCGAAGGGTAGCGGGAGAAGCCGGGGAGCTGTTTTTT. Its translation is CATSRRVAGEAGELFF. The genes are TRBV15 and TRBJ2-2; TRBD2 aligns across 9 bases. The germline gives CDR1 LNHNV, CDR2 YYDKDF (reference sequence). The trim removed 5 bases at V and 6 bases at J, leaving 10 bases unmatched. The CDR3 has 16 amino acids.

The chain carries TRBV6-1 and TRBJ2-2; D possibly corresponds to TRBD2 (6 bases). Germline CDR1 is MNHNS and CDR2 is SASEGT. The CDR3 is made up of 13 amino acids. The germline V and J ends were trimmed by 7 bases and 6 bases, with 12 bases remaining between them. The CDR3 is CASKGQRAGELFF. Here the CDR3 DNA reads TGTGCCAGCAAGGGCCAGCGGGCCGGGGAGCTGTTTTTT.

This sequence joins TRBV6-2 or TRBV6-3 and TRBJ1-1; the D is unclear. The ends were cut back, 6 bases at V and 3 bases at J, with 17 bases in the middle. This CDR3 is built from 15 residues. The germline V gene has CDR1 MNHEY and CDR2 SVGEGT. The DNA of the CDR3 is TGTGCCAGCAGCCGGATTCTTGGCGAGGACACTGAAGCTTTCTTT. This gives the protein CASSRILGEDTEAFF.

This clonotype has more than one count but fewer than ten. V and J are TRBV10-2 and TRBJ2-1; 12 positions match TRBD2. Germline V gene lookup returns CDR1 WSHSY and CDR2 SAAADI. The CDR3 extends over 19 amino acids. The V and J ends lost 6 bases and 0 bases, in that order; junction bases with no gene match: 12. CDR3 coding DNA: TGCGCCAGCAGGGATCTAGCGGGAGGGCCCTCGGGCTCCTACAATGAGCAGTTCTTC. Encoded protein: CASRDLAGGPSGSYNEQFF.